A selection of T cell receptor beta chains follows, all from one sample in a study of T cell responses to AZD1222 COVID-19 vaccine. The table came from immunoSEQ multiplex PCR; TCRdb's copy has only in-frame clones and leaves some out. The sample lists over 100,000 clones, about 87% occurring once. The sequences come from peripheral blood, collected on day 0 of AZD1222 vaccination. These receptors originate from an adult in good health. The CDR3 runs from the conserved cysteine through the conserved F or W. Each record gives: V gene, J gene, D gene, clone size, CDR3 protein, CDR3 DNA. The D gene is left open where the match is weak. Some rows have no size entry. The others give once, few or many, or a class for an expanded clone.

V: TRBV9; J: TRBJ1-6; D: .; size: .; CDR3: CASSVGRTPSYNSPLHF; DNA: TGTGCCAGCAGCGTAGGGAGAACCCCCTCCTATAATTCACCCCTCCACTTT
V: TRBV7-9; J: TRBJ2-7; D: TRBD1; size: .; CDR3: CASRPGQVNEQYF; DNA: TGTGCCAGCAGACCCGGACAGGTGAACGAGCAGTACTTC
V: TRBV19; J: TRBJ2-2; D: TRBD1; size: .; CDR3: CASTWTGNTGELFF; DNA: TGTGCCAGTACTTGGACAGGGAACACCGGGGAGCTGTTTTTT
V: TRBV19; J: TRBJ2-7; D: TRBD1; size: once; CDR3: CASSIDAGGYEQYF; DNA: TGTGCCAGTAGTATAGATGCAGGGGGCTACGAGCAGTACTTC
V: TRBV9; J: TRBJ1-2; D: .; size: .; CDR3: CASSVVGGRGRYTF; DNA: TGTGCCAGCAGCGTAGTTGGGGGGCGCGGTAGATACACCTTC
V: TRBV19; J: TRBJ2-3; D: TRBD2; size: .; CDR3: CASSIGLAGPTDTQYF; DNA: TGTGCCAGTAGTATCGGACTAGCGGGCCCCACAGATACGCAGTATTTT
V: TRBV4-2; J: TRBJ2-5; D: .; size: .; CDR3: CASSQDGSRETQYF; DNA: TGTGCCAGCAGCCAAGATGGGTCTAGGGAGACCCAGTACTTC
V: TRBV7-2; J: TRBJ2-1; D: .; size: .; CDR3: CASSYTLATISYNEQFF; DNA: TGTGCCAGCAGCTATACTCTAGCGACAATCTCCTACAATGAGCAGTTCTTC
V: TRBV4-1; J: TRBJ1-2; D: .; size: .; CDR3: CASSQGRRALSYTF; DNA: TGCGCCAGCAGCCAAGGTCGCAGGGCCCTCAGCTACACCTTC
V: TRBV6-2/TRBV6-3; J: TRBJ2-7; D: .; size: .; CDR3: CASSPRQYEQYF; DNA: TGTGCCAGCAGCCCGCGGCAATACGAGCAGTACTTC
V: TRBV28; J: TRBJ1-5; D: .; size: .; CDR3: CASSLWKAGNQPQHF; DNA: TGTGCCAGCAGTTTATGGAAGGCAGGCAATCAGCCCCAGCATTTT
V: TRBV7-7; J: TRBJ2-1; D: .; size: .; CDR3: CASSHGVAVYNEQFF; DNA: TGTGCTAGCAGCCACGGGGTAGCGGTCTACAATGAGCAGTTCTTC
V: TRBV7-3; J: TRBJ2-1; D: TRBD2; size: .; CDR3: CASSLMAGGHEQFF; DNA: TGTGCCAGCAGCTTAATGGCGGGGGGACATGAGCAGTTCTTC